Below are 17 T cell receptor beta chains sequenced from a single sample in a study of T cells in Graves' hyperthyroidism and ophthalmopathy (dated by TCRdb to about 2019). Library generation was performed with multiplex PCR. Sequencing instrument: Illumina HiSeq 2000. Amplification of TCR beta CDR3 regions was carried out from RNA transcripts. For the first round of RT-PCR on the TCR CDR3, the HTBI primer set was used together with the Qiagen OneStep RT-PCR kit. TCRdb reworked the public reads: Q25 trimming with fastp, MiXCR clone assembly, productive beta chains retained. CDR3 protein sequences are deduplicated, and each keeps its most common genes and DNA. The sample contains hundreds of thousands of distinct CDR3 sequences, 11% to 15% of them found a single time. The top ten hold 9.5% to 13% of the sample. Material for sequencing was blood. All receptors derive from a woman younger than 30 with Graves' hyperthyroidism.

The chain couples TRBV19 to TRBJ2-1; 13 nucleotides line up with TRBD2. The V gene end was trimmed by 5 bases and the J gene end by 3 bases; junction bases not matched to a gene: 7. CDR3 length: 17 amino acids. In germline, CDR1 is LNHDA, CDR2 SQIVND (reference sequence). The CDR3 reads CASSFRLAGGLYNEQFF. The CDR3 bases are TGTGCCAGTAGTTTCAGACTAGCGGGAGGCCTCTACAATGAGCAGTTCTTC.

The chain uses TRBV28 and TRBJ2-2, with D possibly matching TRBD2 (5 bases). This CDR3 is built from 14 residues. CDR1 and CDR2 from the germline V gene are MDHEN and SYDVKM. Trimming stripped 2 bases from V and 6 bases from J, with 10 bases between. The CDR3 loop reads CASSLDYSPGELFF. CDR3 DNA sequence: TGTGCCAGCAGTTTAGACTACAGCCCCGGGGAGCTGTTTTTT.

This clonotype was observed a handful of times. The chain recombines TRBV7-2 with TRBJ2-3; D is tentatively TRBD1 or TRBD2 (5 bases each). This CDR3 contains 15 residues. Trimming removed 0 bases at V and 4 bases at J, with 11 bases between. The germline CDR1 and CDR2 sequences are SGHTA and FQGNSA. The CDR3 loop reads CASSLARGAADTQYF. In nucleotides, the CDR3 is TGTGCCAGCAGCTTAGCTAGGGGAGCAGCAGATACGCAGTATTTT. The whole variable domain, filled in from reference TRBV7-2 and TRBJ2-3, reads GAGVSQSPSNKVTEKGKDVELRCDPISGHTALYWYRQSLGQGLEFLIYFQGNSAPDKSGLPSDRFSAERTGGSVSTLTIQRTQQEDSAVYLCASSLARGAADTQYFGPGTRLTVL.

This clonotype was counted many times. V and J are TRBV12-5 and TRBJ2-3; tentatively, D is TRBD2 (5 bases). This CDR3 contains 13 residues. CDR1 and CDR2 from the germline V gene are LGHNT and FRNRAP. CDR3 loop: CVFEPGGRDTQYF. CDR3 sequence (DNA): TGTGTCTTCGAACCAGGAGGAAGAGATACGCAGTATTTT.

Ten or more counts support this clonotype. This chain's CDR3 is CAWSSGSNPNTGELFF. The CDR3 DNA sequence: TGTGCCTGGTCTAGCGGCAGTAACCCTAACACCGGGGAGCTGTTTTTT. This sequence joins TRBV30 and TRBJ2-2; TRBD2 matches 7 bases. The V segment lost 5 bases and the J segment 2 bases; nucleotides outside the gene matches: 11. The CDR3 runs 16 residues. Per the germline V gene, CDR1 is GTSNPN and CDR2 is SVGIG (reference sequence).

This clonotype was seen more than once but under ten times. The chain combines TRBV10-3 with TRBJ2-7; TRBD1 aligns across 7 bases. V trimming: 6 bases; J trimming: 5 bases; junction bases outside the gene matches: 7. Germline V CDR1 and CDR2: ENHRY, SYGVKD. CDR3 length equals 13 residues. The CDR3 bases are TGTGCCATCAGGCCACCGGGACAGCACGAGCAGTACTTC. Translated, it gives CAIRPPGQHEQYF.

This clonotype has a count of ten or more. The chain recombines TRBV3-1 with TRBJ2-5; no definite D call. The CDR3 is 14 amino acids. Germline CDR1 LGHDT, CDR2 YNNKEL (reference sequence). V shed 1 base and J shed 5 bases, with 11 bases lying between them. The CDR3 loop is CASSQGGQLETQYF. The CDR3 DNA reads TGTGCCAGCAGCCAAGGCGGCCAACTGGAGACCCAGTACTTC.

The gene calls are TRBV11-2 and TRBJ2-1; TRBD2 matches 11 bases. Trimming cost V 1 base and J 9 bases; bases outside gene matches: 2. Germline CDR1 is SGHAT and CDR2 is FQNNGV. There are 14 residues in the CDR3. The CDR3 region is CASSLVLAGAEQFF. The CDR3 DNA reads TGTGCCAGCAGCTTAGTACTAGCGGGAGCTGAGCAGTTCTTC.

This clonotype was recorded a few times. V is TRBV20-1 and J is TRBJ2-7; TRBD1 or TRBD2 may be the D gene (5 bases each). The germline V gene has CDR1 DFQATT and CDR2 SNEGSKA (reference sequence). V was cut by 3 bases and J by 2 bases, with 14 bases left in between. The CDR3 totals 14 residues. The CDR3 DNA is TGCAGTGCTAGGGAACTAGGGACCCCCTACGAGCAGTACTTC. This codes for CSARELGTPYEQYF.

This clonotype was seen many times. This chain connects TRBV7-8 to TRBJ2-1, with D unclear. V was trimmed by 2 bases and J by 4 bases, leaving 18 bases between them. Germline CDR1 SGHVS, CDR2 FQNEAQ. This CDR3 region has 17 residues. CDR3 sequence: CASSLLPAISRYNEQFF. The CDR3 DNA is TGTGCCAGCAGCTTACTTCCCGCCATATCCCGATACAATGAGCAGTTCTTC.

V is TRBV20-1 and J is TRBJ2-1, with 9 bases aligning to TRBD2. There are 15 residues in the CDR3. Trimming at V came to 3 bases and at J to 5 bases, leaving 8 bases not matched to a gene. Germline V gives CDR1 DFQATT, CDR2 SNEGSKA (reference sequence). The CDR3 DNA is TGCAGTGCTAGTTCCGGCGGGAGGGCCCACAATGAGCAGTTCTTC. It encodes CSASSGGRAHNEQFF.

This clonotype was counted many times. V is TRBV10-3 and J is TRBJ2-7; D is unclear. The germline V gene has CDR1 ENHRY and CDR2 SYGVKD. The V end lost 5 bases, the J end lost 5 bases, and 10 bases lay between the germline ends. This CDR3 is built from 12 residues. The CDR3 region has the DNA TGTGCCATCAGTCCGGGTGGAGACGAGCAGTACTTC. Amino acid sequence: CAISPGGDEQYF.

This clonotype showed up many times. This chain connects TRBV20-1 to TRBJ1-4, with D unclear. V lost 4 bases to trimming and J lost 4 bases, with 7 bases between them. CDR1 DFQATT and CDR2 SNEGSKA come from the germline V gene (reference sequence). The CDR3 sequence is 12 residues long. The CDR3 here is CSAMALNEKLFF. For the CDR3, the DNA is TGCAGTGCTATGGCTCTTAATGAAAAACTGTTTTTT.

V gene TRBV19 combines with J gene TRBJ2-2; TRBD2 agrees at 8 bases. In germline, CDR1 is LNHDA, CDR2 SQIVND (reference sequence). This CDR3 comprises 17 residues. The V segment lost 7 bases and the J segment 1 base; nucleotides outside the gene matches: 11. The CDR3 DNA follows: TGTGCCAGTACCTGGGCCGTGACTAGCGAGAACACCGGGGAGCTGTTTTTT. Translation gives CASTWAVTSENTGELFF. Variable domain in full (rest from reference TRBV19 and TRBJ2-2): DGGITQSPKYLFRKEGQNVTLSCEQNLNHDAMYWYRQDPGQGLRLIYYSQIVNDFQKGDIAEGYSVSREKKESFPLTVTSAQKNPTAFYLCASTWAVTSENTGELFFGEGSRLTVL.

Remarks on this clonotype: Compared with germline, one end of the junction differs, possibly owing to a read error. The rearrangement uses TRBV19 and TRBJ1-1; D is possibly TRBD1 (5 bases). The germline CDR1 and CDR2 sequences are LNHDA and SQIVND (reference sequence). The CDR3 is made up of 14 amino acids. The CDR3 here is CAGSIGTADTEAFF. For the CDR3, the DNA is TGTGCCGGTAGTATAGGGACGGCAGACACTGAAGCTTTCTTT.

The J gene is TRBJ1-2, the V gene TRBV28, with unresolved D. Trimming stripped 6 bases from V and 4 bases from J, with 6 bases between. Germline values: CDR1 MDHEN, CDR2 SYDVKM. This CDR3 is built from 11 residues. CDR3 region: CASRSVYGYTF. In nucleotides, the CDR3 is TGTGCCAGCAGATCCGTCTATGGCTACACCTTC.

This clonotype was detected ten times or more. The chain couples TRBV5-1 to TRBJ2-3; TRBD1 or TRBD2 may be the D gene (6 bases each). Trimming removed 1 base at V and 2 bases at J, with 23 bases between. This CDR3 has 19 amino acids. In germline, CDR1 is SGHRS, CDR2 YFSETQ. The CDR3 loop is CASSLPSVGGGRYTDTQYF. CDR3 in DNA: TGCGCCAGCAGCTTGCCGTCCGTAGGTGGGGGGCGATACACAGATACGCAGTATTTT.